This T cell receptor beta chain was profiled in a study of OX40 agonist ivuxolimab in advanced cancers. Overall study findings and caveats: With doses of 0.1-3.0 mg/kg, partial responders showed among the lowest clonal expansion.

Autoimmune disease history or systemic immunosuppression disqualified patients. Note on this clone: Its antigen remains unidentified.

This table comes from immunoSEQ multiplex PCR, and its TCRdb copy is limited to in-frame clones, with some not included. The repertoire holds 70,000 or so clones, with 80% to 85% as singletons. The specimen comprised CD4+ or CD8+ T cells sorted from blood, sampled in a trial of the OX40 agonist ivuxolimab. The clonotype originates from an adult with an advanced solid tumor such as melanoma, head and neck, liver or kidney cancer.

CDR3: CASSQERGTEAFF. CDR3 in DNA: TGCGCCAGCAGCCAAGAGCGTGGGACTGAAGCTTTCTTT. This chain connects TRBV4-1 to TRBJ1-1, with no clear D. The V gene lost 0 bases and the J gene lost 5 bases, with 7 bases spanning the gap. This CDR3 spans 13 amino acids. CDR1 is MGHRA and CDR2 is YSYEKL in the germline V gene.